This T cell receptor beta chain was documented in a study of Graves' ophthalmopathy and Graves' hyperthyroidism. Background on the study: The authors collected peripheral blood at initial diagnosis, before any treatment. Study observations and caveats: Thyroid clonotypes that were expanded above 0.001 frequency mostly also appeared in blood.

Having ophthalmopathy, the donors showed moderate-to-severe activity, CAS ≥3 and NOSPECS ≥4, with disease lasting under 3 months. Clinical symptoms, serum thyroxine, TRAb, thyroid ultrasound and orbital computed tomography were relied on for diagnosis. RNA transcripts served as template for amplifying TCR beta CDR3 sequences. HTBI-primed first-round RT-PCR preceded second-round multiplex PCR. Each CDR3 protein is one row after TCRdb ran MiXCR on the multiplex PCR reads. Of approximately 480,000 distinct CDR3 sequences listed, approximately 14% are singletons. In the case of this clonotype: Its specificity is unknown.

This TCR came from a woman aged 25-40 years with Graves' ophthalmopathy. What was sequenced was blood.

The CDR3 region is CAISPMGQGYSYEQYF. The CDR3 nucleotides read TGTGCCATCAGTCCAATGGGACAGGGATACTCCTACGAGCAGTACTTC. V usage is TRBV10-3 and J usage is TRBJ2-7; 9 positions agree with TRBD1. Trimming took 5 bases from V and 0 from J; bases not matched to a gene: 8. Per germline, CDR1 ENHRY and CDR2 SYGVKD. The CDR3 runs to 16 residues.